A selection of T cell receptor beta chains follows, all from one sample in a study of blood T cell repertoires in COVID-19. The data were produced by immunoSEQ multiplex PCR, yet TCRdb's version contains in-frame clones alone and is incomplete. The table lists about 250,000 clones, 85% of them singletons. The sequencing sample was made of peripheral blood. The receptor set was obtained from a man aged 50 or older with active or convalescent COVID-19. Both conserved end residues are part of each CDR3. A D gene is named only where the DNA matches it firmly. Not every row has a clone size; where given, it reads once, few, many or a size class.

J gene | D gene | V gene | clone size | CDR3 protein | CDR3 DNA
TRBJ2-1 | TRBD1 | TRBV7-6 | - | CASSGDSLSPNNEQFF | TGTGCCAGCAGCGGGGACAGCCTTTCGCCGAACAATGAGCAGTTCTTC
TRBJ2-2 | TRBD1 | TRBV6-5 | - | CASRGTGANTGELFF | TGTGCCAGCAGAGGGACAGGGGCGAACACCGGGGAGCTGTTTTTT
TRBJ1-5 | - | TRBV6-1 | - | CASSEAPLGNQPQHF | TGTGCCAGCAGTGAAGCGCCATTAGGCAATCAGCCCCAGCATTTT
TRBJ1-2 | - | TRBV5-1 | - | CASSFGEGSYGYTF | TGCGCCAGCAGCTTCGGTGAGGGCTCCTATGGCTACACCTTC
TRBJ1-2 | - | TRBV29-1 | - | CSVKPRPSGINYGYTF | TGCAGCGTTAAACCCCGACCCTCAGGCATTAACTATGGCTACACCTTC
TRBJ2-7 | TRBD1 | TRBV5-6 | - | CASSLDPPGQGPYEQYF | TGTGCCAGCAGCTTGGATCCCCCGGGACAGGGGCCTTACGAGCAGTACTTC
TRBJ1-5 | - | TRBV30 | - | CAWSGGPNQPQHF | TGTGCCTGGAGTGGGGGGCCCAATCAGCCCCAGCATTTT
TRBJ2-7 | - | TRBV3-1/TRBV3-2 | - | CASSHTGGPYEQYF | TGTGCCAGCAGCCACACCGGGGGACCCTACGAGCAGTACTTC
TRBJ1-2 | - | TRBV15 | - | CATSREGQPHYGYTF | TGTGCCACCAGCAGAGAGGGGCAGCCTCACTATGGCTACACCTTC
TRBJ2-3 | - | TRBV6-2/TRBV6-3 | - | CASSRGPFGDTQYF | TGTGCCAGCAGTCGCGGGCCCTTCGGGGATACGCAGTATTTT
TRBJ2-1 | TRBD2 | TRBV3-1/TRBV3-2 | - | CASSQGAGTRLFF | TGTGCCAGCAGCCAAGGGGCCGGGACTAGGTTGTTCTTC
TRBJ1-6 | - | TRBV5-4 | - | CASSLGGSGYNSPLHF | TGTGCCAGCAGCTTGGGCGGGTCGGGCTATAATTCACCCCTCCACTTT
TRBJ1-6 | TRBD1 | TRBV2 | - | CASSSWGQGASPLHF | TGTGCCAGCAGTTCCTGGGGGCAGGGGGCTTCACCCCTCCACTTT
TRBJ2-4 | - | TRBV4-1 | - | CASSQPREAKNIQYF | TGCGCCAGCAGCCAGCCTAGGGAGGCCAAAAACATTCAGTACTTC
TRBJ2-7 | - | TRBV20-1 | - | CSASSRTWSYEQYF | TGCAGTGCTAGTTCCCGAACTTGGAGCTACGAGCAGTACTTC
TRBJ1-2 | - | TRBV6-5 | - | CASSYQRTDSNYGYTF | TGTGCCAGCAGTTATCAACGGACAGACTCTAACTATGGCTACACCTTC
TRBJ1-5 | - | TRBV2 | - | CASSHSGVGSSNQPQHF | TGTGCCAGCAGCCATTCAGGGGTTGGCTCTAGCAATCAGCCCCAGCATTTT
TRBJ1-1 | - | TRBV19 | once | CASSPGIADTEAFF | TGTGCCAGTAGTCCCGGGATTGCGGACACTGAAGCTTTCTTT
TRBJ2-6 | TRBD1 | TRBV9 | - | CASSRGLLIQKTGSGANVLTF | TGTGCCAGCAGCAGAGGCCTACTTATCCAGAAGACAGGGAGCGGGGCCAACGTCCTGACTTTC
TRBJ2-7 | TRBD1 | TRBV5-1 | - | CASSPGQGELYEQYF | TGCGCCAGCAGCCCGGGACAGGGGGAACTCTACGAGCAGTACTTC
TRBJ1-1 | - | TRBV18 | - | CASSPGQSNTEAFF | TGTGCCAGCTCACCTGGACAATCGAACACTGAAGCTTTCTTT
TRBJ1-4 | TRBD1 | TRBV5-1 | - | CASSPQPGQGATNEKLFF | TGCGCCAGCAGCCCCCAACCGGGACAGGGGGCGACTAATGAAAAACTGTTTTTT
TRBJ1-3 | TRBD1 | TRBV12-5 | - | CASGLVTGGSGNTIYF | TGTGCTAGTGGTTTGGTAACAGGGGGTTCAGGAAACACCATATATTTT
TRBJ1-2 | - | TRBV2 | - | CASRAGDSAFGYTF | TGTGCCAGCAGAGCCGGGGATTCGGCATTTGGCTACACCTTC
TRBJ2-7 | TRBD2 | TRBV27 | - | CASSWASGTYEQYF | TGTGCCAGCAGTTGGGCTAGCGGGACCTACGAGCAGTACTTC
TRBJ2-3 | - | TRBV6-5 | - | CASSYETGGGNTQYF | TGTGCCAGCAGTTACGAAACAGGGGGAGGGAATACGCAGTATTTT
TRBJ2-7 | - | TRBV23-1 | - | CASKTGSPYEQYF | TGCGCCAGCAAAACAGGGTCCCCCTACGAGCAGTACTTC